The 26 T cell receptor beta chains below were found in one sample sequenced in a study of blood T cell repertoires in COVID-19. Here immunoSEQ multiplex PCR was the method, and the copy in TCRdb shows in-frame clones only, minus some. Of about 270,000 clones in the sample, 75% to 90% are singletons; the top ten hold about 4%. What was sequenced was PBMCs or T cells enriched from blood (not recorded which). These receptors were taken from a woman younger than 45 with acute COVID-19.

This clone was seen more than once but under ten times. The chain recombines TRBV5-6 with TRBJ1-6; D might be TRBD1 (6 bases). CDR1 and CDR2 (germline): SGHDT, YYEEEE. V shed 3 bases and J shed 8 bases, with 15 bases lying between them. The length of the CDR3 is 15 residues. In nucleotides, the CDR3 is TGTGCCAGCAGCTGGGGACGGACAGAATATTCACCCCTCCACTTT. Residues: CASSWGRTEYSPLHF.

The V and J genes are TRBV24-1 and TRBJ2-1; 13 bases map to TRBD2. With 9 bases clipped from V and 8 bases from J, the junction kept 9 bases outside the gene matches. CDR3 size: 15 residues. Germline V gene sequence: CDR1 KGHDR, CDR2 SFDVKD. CDR3 sequence (DNA): TGTGCCACCCGGACTAGCGGGAGTGGTAGCGATGAGCAGTTCTTC. It specifies CATRTSGSGSDEQFF.

V usage is TRBV6-5 and J usage is TRBJ2-2; 9 nucleotides align to TRBD1. The germline V gene has CDR1 MNHEY and CDR2 SVGAGI. V lost 0 bases to trimming and J lost 7 bases; unmatched junction nucleotides: 6. The CDR3 has 16 amino acids. The CDR3 sequence: CASSYSLQGAGGELFF. The CDR3 DNA sequence: TGTGCCAGCAGTTACTCTCTACAGGGGGCGGGCGGGGAGCTGTTTTTT.

This rearrangement joins TRBV7-3 to TRBJ2-3; 10 nucleotides agree with TRBD2. Losses at the gene ends were 1 base for V and 2 bases for J; bases not matched to a gene: 6. The CDR3 covers 17 residues. CDR1 is SGHTA and CDR2 is FQGTGA in the germline V gene. CDR3 amino acids: CASSLIGSGRFTDTQYF. The DNA for the CDR3 is TGTGCCAGCAGCTTAATTGGTAGCGGGAGGTTCACAGATACGCAGTATTTT.

This clone has just one count. The rearrangement uses TRBV2 and TRBJ2-7, with TRBD1 as a possible D gene (6 bases). The CDR3 length is 9 residues. CDR1 is SNHLY, CDR2 FYNNEI, per germline. V lost 10 bases and J 7 bases, leaving 8 bases between the germline ends. This CDR3 reads CATGQEQYF. The DNA for the CDR3 is TGTGCCACCGGACAGGAGCAGTACTTC.

The genes are TRBV12-3 or TRBV12-4 and TRBJ1-2; 7 bases match TRBD1. The CDR3 has 12 amino acids. Losses at the gene ends were 1 base for V and 8 bases for J; bases not matched to a gene: 1. The CDR3 bases are TGTGCCAGCAGTTTAGAAGGGGGCGGCTACACCTTC. Encoded protein: CASSLEGGGYTF.

The rearrangement uses TRBV29-1 and TRBJ1-2; 8 positions agree with TRBD1. The CDR3 runs 14 residues. J gave up 5 bases and V 0 bases, and 5 bases lay outside the gene matches. Germline CDR1 reads SQVTM; CDR2 reads ANQGSEA. The CDR3: CSVEDRTGRYGYTF. The CDR3 DNA reads TGCAGCGTTGAAGACCGGACAGGGCGGTATGGCTACACCTTC.

The chain carries TRBV4-1 and TRBJ2-3; D call uncertain. The CDR3 spans 14 residues. Germline assignment: CDR1 MGHRA and CDR2 YSYEKL. V was trimmed by 4 bases and J by 6 bases, leaving 14 bases between them. CDR3 sequence: CASSRTLSRDTQYF. The CDR3 bases are TGCGCCAGCAGCCGAACCCTGAGCAGGGATACGCAGTATTTT.

This sequence joins TRBV5-1 and TRBJ2-5; the D gene is possibly TRBD1 (6 bases). The V and J ends lost 4 bases and 5 bases respectively, with 18 bases between them. The germline V gene has CDR1 SGHRS and CDR2 YFSETQ. CDR3 length equals 15 residues. CDR3 in amino acids: CASSLDTGSGETQYF. The DNA of the CDR3 is TGCGCCAGCAGCCTGGACACAGGGTCAGGGGAGACCCAGTACTTC.

This chain uses TRBV5-1 with TRBJ2-2, with a possible D match to TRBD2 (6 bases). Germline V gene data show CDR1 as SGHRS and CDR2 as YFSETQ. V lost 4 bases, J lost 5 bases, and 18 bases lay in between. CDR3 length: 16 residues. CDR3 loop: CASSLEGQAGTGELFF. Here the CDR3 DNA reads TGCGCCAGCAGCCTGGAGGGGCAGGCTGGGACCGGGGAGCTGTTTTTT.

V and J are TRBV11-3 and TRBJ2-2, with D possibly matching TRBD2 (6 bases). V shed 0 bases and J shed 4 bases, with 18 bases lying between them. CDR1 and CDR2 from the germline V gene are SGHNT and YENEEA. The CDR3 runs 18 residues. The DNA of the CDR3 is TGTGCCAGCAGCTTAGAGGGACTCGGGGTCATGGGCACCGGGGAGCTGTTTTTT. Translating it yields CASSLEGLGVMGTGELFF.

The V gene is TRBV4-3, the J gene TRBJ2-7, with TRBD2 identical over 11 bases. V trimming: 4 bases; J trimming: 3 bases; junction bases outside the gene matches: 11. The germline V gene has CDR1 LGHNA and CDR2 YSLEER. CDR3 length: 17 amino acids. The CDR3: CASSPAPGTSGNYEQYF. The CDR3 nucleotides are TGCGCCAGCAGCCCGGCCCCCGGGACTAGCGGAAACTACGAGCAGTACTTC.

The rearrangement uses TRBV28 and TRBJ2-1, with D possibly TRBD1 on 6 matching bases. The length of the CDR3 is 14 residues. Trimming removed 10 bases from V and 6 bases from J, with 19 bases in between. CDR1 is MDHEN and CDR2 is SYDVKM in the germline V gene. CDR3: CATLGTKGINEQFF. The DNA of the CDR3 is TGTGCCACCCTGGGGACAAAAGGGATCAATGAGCAGTTCTTC.

V usage is TRBV2 and J usage is TRBJ2-2; the D gene is possibly TRBD1 (8 bases). The V gene lost 5 bases and the J gene lost 6 bases, with 16 bases spanning the gap. CDR1 is SNHLY and CDR2 is FYNNEI in the germline V gene. The CDR3 runs to 15 residues. In DNA, the CDR3 is TGTGCCAGCAGTCTTCGGACAGGGAGGGCCGGGGAGCTGTTTTTT. This codes for CASSLRTGRAGELFF.

The chain links TRBV25-1 to TRBJ1-5, with 8 bases fitting TRBD1. This CDR3 comprises 15 residues. Germline assignment: CDR1 MGHDK and CDR2 SYGVNS. With 2 bases clipped from V and 4 bases from J, the junction kept 4 bases outside the gene matches. Here the CDR3 DNA reads TGTGCCAGCAGTGAAGCAGGGGGCTATAATCAGCCCCAGCATTTT. This sequence encodes CASSEAGGYNQPQHF.

In this sample, this clone turned up a few times. The CDR3 protein is CASSQDFYESRYGYTF. CDR3 in DNA: TGTGCCAGCAGCCAAGATTTTTATGAGAGTCGCTATGGCTACACCTTC. This chain uses TRBV4-2 with TRBJ1-2; no reliable D call. The CDR3 has 16 amino acids. CDR1 is LGHNA, CDR2 YNFKEQ, per germline. The ends were cut back, 0 bases at V and 4 bases at J, with 15 bases in the middle.

This clone was seen only once. The rearrangement links TRBV28 to TRBJ1-2; TRBD1 is a possible D gene (6 bases). CDR1 is MDHEN, CDR2 SYDVKM, per germline. V dropped 7 bases and J dropped 5 bases, with 17 bases sitting between them. There are 14 residues in the CDR3. The CDR3 DNA follows: TGTGCCAGCAACCCCCCCGAGACAGGTTATGGCTACACCTTC. This sequence encodes CASNPPETGYGYTF.

In nucleotides, the CDR3 is TGCAGCGGGCAGGGATTCGGCACCGGGGAGCTGTTTTTT. Translating gives CSGQGFGTGELFF. The rearrangement uses TRBV29-1 and TRBJ2-2; D might be TRBD1 (5 bases). This CDR3 is 13 amino acids long. Trimming took 7 bases from V and 4 from J, leaving 13 bases between them. Germline lookup yields CDR1 SQVTM and CDR2 ANQGSEA.

The chain carries TRBV2 and TRBJ2-7; D is undetermined. The CDR3 runs to 11 residues. Germline V CDR1 and CDR2: SNHLY, FYNNEI. V was shortened by 8 bases and J by 6 bases, with 11 bases between the two germline ends. The CDR3 DNA sequence: TGTGCCAGCGGCCAATTATCCGAGCAGTACTTC. As protein: CASGQLSEQYF.

The J gene is TRBJ2-3, the V gene TRBV3-1 (or the pseudogene TRBV3-2); 12 nucleotides match TRBD2. V was pared by 1 base and J by 4 bases, with 12 bases of the junction left unmatched. The CDR3 length is 19 residues. Germline CDR1 is LGHDT and CDR2 is YNNKEL (reference sequence). The DNA of the CDR3 is TGTGCCAGCAGCCAAGCCGGGCTAGCGGGAGGGCCTAAGCCAGATACGCAGTATTTT. Its protein is CASSQAGLAGGPKPDTQYF.

The gene calls are TRBV11-2 and TRBJ2-1; the D gene is possibly TRBD1 (7 bases). The CDR3 extends over 15 amino acids. Trimming pared 4 bases from V and 2 bases from J, leaving 12 bases between. CDR1 and CDR2 (germline): SGHAT, FQNNGV. The CDR3 region is CASSYQGGAYNEQFF. CDR3 coding DNA: TGTGCCAGCAGCTATCAGGGGGGAGCCTACAATGAGCAGTTCTTC.

This clone has just one count. V usage is TRBV10-3 and J usage is TRBJ1-5, with D perhaps matching TRBD1 (6 bases). CDR1 is ENHRY, CDR2 SYGVKD, per germline. Trimming took 4 bases from V and 0 from J, leaving 13 bases between them. The CDR3 spans 16 residues. The CDR3 spells CAISVQGHDSNQPQHF. Written as DNA, the CDR3 is TGTGCCATCAGTGTTCAGGGGCACGATAGCAATCAGCCCCAGCATTTT.

The chain employs TRBV11-2 and TRBJ2-7; no reliable D call. This CDR3 region has 16 residues. V shed 1 base and J shed 2 bases, with 15 bases lying between them. Germline CDR1 reads SGHAT; CDR2 reads FQNNGV. Here the CDR3 DNA reads TGTGCCAGCAGCTTAGGGAGTACTGTATCACCCTACGAGCAGTACTTC. Translating gives CASSLGSTVSPYEQYF.

The chain carries TRBV29-1 and TRBJ1-1; weak D call: TRBD1 (5 bases). V lost 4 bases to trimming and J lost 0 bases, with 9 bases between them. The CDR3 sequence is 13 residues long. CDR1 SQVTM and CDR2 ANQGSEA come from the germline V gene. The DNA for the CDR3 is TGCAGCGTTGGACAGCGATTGAACACTGAAGCTTTCTTT. This codes for CSVGQRLNTEAFF.

The chain employs TRBV29-1 and TRBJ2-2; 7 positions match TRBD2. Germline V gene lookup returns CDR1 SQVTM and CDR2 ANQGSEA. The trim removed 4 bases at V and 1 base at J, leaving 6 bases unmatched. The length of the CDR3 is 15 residues. CDR3 in amino acids: CSVGLADLNTGELFF. The CDR3 coding sequence is TGCAGCGTTGGACTAGCTGACTTGAACACCGGGGAGCTGTTTTTT.

The V gene is TRBV7-3, the J gene TRBJ2-2, with TRBD1 matching over 8 bases. The CDR3 consists of 16 residues. J was trimmed by 6 bases and V by 5 bases; bases with no gene match: 11. Germline lookup yields CDR1 SGHTA and CDR2 FQGTGA. CDR3 DNA sequence: TGTGCCAGCAGCCCGAGTTATGGACAGGGCGCCGGGGAGCTGTTTTTT. Translating it yields CASSPSYGQGAGELFF.